This T cell receptor beta chain was identified during a study of PD-1 blockade in classical Hodgkin lymphoma. Study outcomes and limitations: At baseline, newly diagnosed patients reportedly showed less TCR diversity than healthy donors. Similar baseline diversity was found in complete responders and newly diagnosed patients.

Described time point: cycle 4 day 1 (C4D1), after 5 to 7 weeks of nivolumab. All patients experienced relapse after autologous stem cell transplantation, and brentuximab vedotin exposure was variable. The patients, who had relapsed/refractory classical Hodgkin lymphoma, achieved best responses of complete response, partial response or progressive disease. This table comes from immunoSEQ multiplex PCR, and its TCRdb copy is limited to in-frame clones, with some not included. This sample has tens of thousands of clones, with more than 75% found just once. With respect to this clone: Its antigen remains unknown.

V lost 4 bases, J lost 7 bases, and 18 bases lay in between. There are 15 residues in the CDR3. The germline V gene has CDR1 SGHRS and CDR2 YFSETQ. The V call is TRBV5-1, the J call TRBJ1-5, with D possibly matching TRBD1 (5 bases). The source was peripheral blood mononuclear cells (PBMCs), collected before the fourth cycle of nivolumab. The sequence was collected from a human donor with classical Hodgkin lymphoma. CDR3 region: CASSPHGVGDQPQHF. The DNA of the CDR3 is TGCGCCAGCAGCCCTCATGGGGTTGGGGACCAGCCCCAGCATTTT. Filled out from reference TRBV5-1 and TRBJ1-5, the complete variable domain reads KAGVTQTPRYLIKTRGQQVTLSCSPISGHRSVSWYQQTPGQGLQFLFEYFSETQRNKGNFPGRFSGRQFSNSRSEMNVSTLELGDSALYLCASSPHGVGDQPQHFGDGTRLSIL.